What follows are 15 T cell receptor beta chains derived from one specimen sequenced in a study of T-cell memory formation after mild COVID-19. TCRdb reprocessed the 5' RACE reads via MiXCR and lists one record per CDR3 protein. The repertoire holds 540,000 or so distinct CDR3 sequences, with roughly 22% as singletons. The sequenced sample consisted of PBMCs or a T cell subset sorted from them (not recorded which). The source is an adult woman who had mild COVID-19 (a few samples of this study predate the infection). Cell type and time point are not known.

This clonotype was recorded a few times. V usage is TRBV3-1 and J usage is TRBJ2-1; D gene unclear. V was cut by 0 bases and J by 6 bases, with 15 bases left in between. This CDR3 has 16 residues. Germline CDR1 LGHDT, CDR2 YNNKEL (reference sequence). CDR3 sequence: CASSQEYLPPFNEQFF. For the CDR3, the DNA is TGTGCCAGCAGCCAAGAGTACCTACCTCCTTTCAATGAGCAGTTCTTC.

This clonotype was found a few times. The chain uses TRBV6-5 and TRBJ2-2, with TRBD1 as a possible D gene (6 bases). The CDR3 extends over 15 amino acids. Germline CDR1 and CDR2: MNHEY and SVGAGI. Deletions cut 7 bases from V and 0 bases from J, with 12 bases between. CDR3 DNA sequence: TGTGCCAGCAAAAAGACAGGAGCGAACACCGGGGAGCTGTTTTTT. Protein product: CASKKTGANTGELFF.

The CDR3, as DNA: TGTGCCAGCAGCCCCTGGGGGACAGGGTGGAACGAGCAGTACTTC. It translates to CASSPWGTGWNEQYF. The chain employs TRBV4-2 and TRBJ2-7; 9 nucleotides match TRBD1. Germline CDR1 LGHNA, CDR2 YNFKEQ. There are 15 residues in the CDR3. V lost 4 bases and J lost 5; bases outside the gene matches: 9.

Here the CDR3 reads CASSVGSSGNTIYF. In nucleotides, the CDR3 is TGTGCCAGCAGCGTAGGTTCCTCTGGAAACACCATATATTTT. The rearrangement joins TRBV9 to TRBJ1-3; D gene unclear. The V gene lost 0 bases and the J gene lost 0 bases, with 4 bases spanning the gap. The CDR3 loop spans 14 amino acids. Looked up from germline, CDR1 is SGDLS and CDR2 is YYNGEE.

CDR3 region: CASSLGYRGWNTGELFF. The CDR3 DNA reads TGTGCCAGCAGCTTAGGATACAGGGGATGGAACACCGGGGAGCTGTTTTTT. The genes are TRBV11-3 and TRBJ2-2; TRBD1 matches at 7 bases. There are 17 residues in the CDR3. Per germline, CDR1 SGHNT and CDR2 YENEEA. The junction had 6 bases not matched to a gene; V was cut back by 1 base and J by 1 base.

This clonotype turned up a few times. The chain combines TRBV14 with TRBJ2-1, with TRBD2 matching 9 bases. The CDR3 is 14 amino acids. Germline lookup yields CDR1 SGHDN and CDR2 FVKESK. The V and J ends lost 6 bases and 14 bases, in that order; junction bases with no gene match: 14. Written as DNA, the CDR3 is TGTGCCAGCAGTAGGGTAGCGGGAGCTCTTCTCGAGTTCTTC. It codes for CASSRVAGALLEFF.

This clonotype was recorded many times. The rearrangement uses TRBV6-5 and TRBJ1-1; 8 positions match TRBD1. Per germline, CDR1 MNHEY and CDR2 SVGAGI. The ends lost 6 bases at V and 9 bases at J; junction bases unmatched: 3. This CDR3 contains 11 residues. CDR3 DNA: TGTGCCAGCAGGAGACAGGGGAAAGCTTTCTTT. The encoded protein is CASRRQGKAFF.

This clonotype was counted between two and nine times. This chain links TRBV5-1 with TRBJ2-4; TRBD1 matches at 7 bases. The length of the CDR3 is 13 residues. J was trimmed by 2 bases and V by 6 bases; bases with no gene match: 2. Germline V gene data show CDR1 as SGHRS and CDR2 as YFSETQ. Written as DNA, the CDR3 is TGCGCCAGCACGACAGGGACCAAAAACATTCAGTACTTC. It yields the protein CASTTGTKNIQYF.

This clonotype showed up many times. The chain carries TRBV7-2 and TRBJ1-2; 7 nucleotides agree with TRBD1. This CDR3 contains 18 residues. Germline lookup yields CDR1 SGHTA and CDR2 FQGNSA. Trimming removed 5 bases from V and 6 bases from J; junction bases left unmatched: 21. Written as DNA, the CDR3 is TGTGCCAGCAGCCCAATCTACACCCGGACAGGTGAAGGGGATGGCTACACCTTC. It is translated as CASSPIYTRTGEGDGYTF. Full variable domain (outside the CDR3, taken from reference TRBV7-2 and TRBJ1-2): GAGVSQSPSNKVTEKGKDVELRCDPISGHTALYWYRQSLGQGLEFLIYFQGNSAPDKSGLPSDRFSAERTGGSVSTLTIQRTQQEDSAVYLCASSPIYTRTGEGDGYTFGSGTRLTVV.

The genes are TRBV18 and TRBJ2-3, with 7 bases matching TRBD1. V was clipped by 1 base and J by 1 base; unmatched bases: 5. The germline V gene encodes CDR1 KGHSH and CDR2 LQKENI. This CDR3 contains 16 residues. CDR3 region: CASSPRGTGGTDTQYF. The CDR3 nucleotides are TGTGCCAGCTCACCACGGGGAACAGGGGGCACAGATACGCAGTATTTT.

This chain's CDR3 is CASSRPKQGLEETQYF. The CDR3 DNA reads TGCGCCAGCAGCCGACCGAAACAGGGTTTAGAAGAGACCCAGTACTTC. J is TRBJ2-5 and V is TRBV4-1, with TRBD1 as a possible D gene (6 bases). The CDR3 has 16 residues. Germline V lookup: CDR1 MGHRA, CDR2 YSYEKL. With 4 bases removed from V and 3 bases from J, the gap between germline ends came to 18 bases.

The DNA of the CDR3 is TGCAGTGCTAAAGGACAGGGGAGAAAACTGTTTTTT. Protein sequence: CSAKGQGRKLFF. This chain links TRBV20-1 with TRBJ1-4, with 9 nucleotides matching TRBD1. From germline, CDR1 is DFQATT and CDR2 SNEGSKA (reference sequence). The CDR3 extends over 12 amino acids. The junction had 4 bases not matched to a gene; V was cut back by 4 bases and J by 10 bases.

This clonotype was detected ten times or more. V is TRBV4-3 and J is TRBJ2-6, with D perhaps TRBD2 (5 bases). Germline loops: CDR1 LGHNA, CDR2 YSLEER. V was pared by 5 bases and J by 0 bases, with 11 bases between. The CDR3 length is 16 residues. The CDR3 protein is CASSKQRGSGANVLTF. In DNA form, the CDR3 reads TGCGCCAGCAGCAAGCAACGGGGCTCTGGGGCCAACGTCCTGACTTTC.

V gene TRBV4-1 combines with J gene TRBJ2-2, with no clear D. Germline values: CDR1 MGHRA, CDR2 YSYEKL. V gave up 2 bases and J gave up 0 bases, with 7 bases separating them. The CDR3 loop spans 15 amino acids. CDR3 nucleotide sequence: TGCGCCAGCAGCCAACTGAAGTCGAACACCGGGGAGCTGTTTTTT. Protein: CASSQLKSNTGELFF.

This clonotype was seen only a few times. The gene calls are TRBV6-5 and TRBJ1-3; TRBD1 is a possible D gene (6 bases). CDR3 length: 15 residues. V lost 5 bases, J lost 0 bases, and 11 bases lay in between. CDR1 MNHEY and CDR2 SVGAGI come from the germline V gene. DNA for the CDR3: TGTGCCAGCAGTGCACAGGGCAACTCTGGAAACACCATATATTTT. Protein product: CASSAQGNSGNTIYF.